The source of this T cell receptor (beta chain) is a study of cytomegalovirus exposure and HLA in healthy donors. Study in general: There were 350 to 400 genotyped donors. Of these, about 81% fell in the genetic ancestry cluster associated with self-reported Caucasian donors.

The study's findings and limits: Common viral pathogens seemed to be connected with several of the most significant clusters, according to a later analysis. In a later analysis, V- and J-gene trimming of beta chains associated with a DCLRE1C missense variant, replicated independently.

The CDR3 length is 17 residues. Germline values: CDR1 LGHNA, CDR2 YSLEER. J was trimmed by 8 bases and V by 1 base; bases with no gene match: 11. Of note for this clone: Its antigen is currently unknown.

Primers: 60 Vbeta forward and 13 Jbeta reverse. Original processing methods: Roughly 11 million shared chains were among the roughly 80 million unique TCR beta chains that a later analysis counted. Some clones are missing from TCRdb's copy, which holds only in-frame ones; the method was immunoSEQ multiplex PCR. The V and J calls and clone size are taken from that table; D and trimming were inferred from the DNA. The sample gives under 300,000 clones, more than 80% of which show up once; around 4% is in the top ten. Sequencing input: PBMCs. This clonotype was obtained from a man aged 40-50 years in good health and CMV-seropositive. The V gene is TRBV4-3, the J gene TRBJ2-1; TRBD2 aligns across 10 bases. CDR3 sequence (DNA): TGCGCCAGCAGCCAAGCCTTGGAGCGGGAGGGCCCCTATGAGCAGTTCTTC. It specifies CASSQALEREGPYEQFF.